This T cell receptor (beta chain) emerged from a study of graft-versus-host responses after intestinal transplantation. Study-wide background: The transplants performed in recipients were multivisceral, liver-intestinal, or isolated intestinal. Anti-thymocyte globulin served as induction for all recipients, who then took tacrolimus and steroids for about 3 years. Study-level results: GvH clones appeared in recipient marrow, some first in ileum or blood.

CDR1 and CDR2 (germline): LNHDA, SQIVND (reference sequence). The CDR3 spans 13 residues. V was shortened by 5 bases and J by 8 bases, with 15 bases between the two germline ends. Sequencing was performed with immunoSEQ multiplex PCR; in TCRdb, only in-frame clones are kept and a portion is missing. The repertoire consists of just under 55,000 clones, with about 89% occurring once and the leading ten covering 5% to 6.5%. As for this clone: Its specificity is not known.

This TCR was sampled from a human patient who received an intestinal transplant, so some T cells may come from the graft donor. The rearrangement links TRBV19 to TRBJ1-2; D is ambiguous. The material sequenced was PBMCs, taken 650 to 690 days after intestinal transplant. This CDR3 is CASSEARVGGYTF. The CDR3 DNA is TGTGCCAGTAGTGAGGCGAGGGTTGGGGGCTACACCTTC. Based on the CDR3 plus reference TRBV19 and TRBJ1-2, the full variable domain is DGGITQSPKYLFRKEGQNVTLSCEQNLNHDAMYWYRQDPGQGLRLIYYSQIVNDFQKGDIAEGYSVSREKKESFPLTVTSAQKNPTAFYLCASSEARVGGYTFGSGTRLTVV.